The present T cell receptor (beta chain) was sequenced within a study of CD8+ T cells in alopecia areata. There are 16 residues in the CDR3. Trimming shortened V by 0 bases and J by 4 bases, and 16 bases separated the two germline ends. Germline-derived CDR1 and CDR2 are MNHEY and SMNVEV (reference sequence). The sequencing template was cDNA reverse transcribed from extracted RNA. Profiled with immunoSEQ multiplex PCR; TCRdb holds only in-frame clones, not every one. The repertoire consists of around 210,000 clones, with roughly three fifths occurring once and the leading ten covering approximately 4.9%.

The receptor was derived from a human donor in good health. The V call is TRBV27, the J call TRBJ2-7; D possibly corresponds to TRBD2 (7 bases). Input material: CD8+ T cells sorted from blood. The CDR3 spells CASSLSAGGPFYEQYF. The CDR3 coding sequence is TGTGCCAGCAGTTTATCTGCCGGGGGGCCTTTTTACGAGCAGTACTTC.